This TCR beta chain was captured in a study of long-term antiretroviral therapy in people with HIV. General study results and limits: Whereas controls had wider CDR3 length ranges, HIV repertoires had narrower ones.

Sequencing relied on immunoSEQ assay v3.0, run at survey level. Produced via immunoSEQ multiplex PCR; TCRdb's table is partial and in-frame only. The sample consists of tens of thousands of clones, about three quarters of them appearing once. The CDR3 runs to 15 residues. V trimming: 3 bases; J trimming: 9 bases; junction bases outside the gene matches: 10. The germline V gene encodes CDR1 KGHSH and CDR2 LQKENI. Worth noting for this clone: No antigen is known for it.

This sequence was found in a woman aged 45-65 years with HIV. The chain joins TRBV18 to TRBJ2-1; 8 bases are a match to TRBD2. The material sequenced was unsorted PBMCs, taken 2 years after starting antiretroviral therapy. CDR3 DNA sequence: TGTGCCAGCTCACCCCCCCCCGGGGGGGCCGTTGAGCAGTTCTTC. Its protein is CASSPPPGGAVEQFF.